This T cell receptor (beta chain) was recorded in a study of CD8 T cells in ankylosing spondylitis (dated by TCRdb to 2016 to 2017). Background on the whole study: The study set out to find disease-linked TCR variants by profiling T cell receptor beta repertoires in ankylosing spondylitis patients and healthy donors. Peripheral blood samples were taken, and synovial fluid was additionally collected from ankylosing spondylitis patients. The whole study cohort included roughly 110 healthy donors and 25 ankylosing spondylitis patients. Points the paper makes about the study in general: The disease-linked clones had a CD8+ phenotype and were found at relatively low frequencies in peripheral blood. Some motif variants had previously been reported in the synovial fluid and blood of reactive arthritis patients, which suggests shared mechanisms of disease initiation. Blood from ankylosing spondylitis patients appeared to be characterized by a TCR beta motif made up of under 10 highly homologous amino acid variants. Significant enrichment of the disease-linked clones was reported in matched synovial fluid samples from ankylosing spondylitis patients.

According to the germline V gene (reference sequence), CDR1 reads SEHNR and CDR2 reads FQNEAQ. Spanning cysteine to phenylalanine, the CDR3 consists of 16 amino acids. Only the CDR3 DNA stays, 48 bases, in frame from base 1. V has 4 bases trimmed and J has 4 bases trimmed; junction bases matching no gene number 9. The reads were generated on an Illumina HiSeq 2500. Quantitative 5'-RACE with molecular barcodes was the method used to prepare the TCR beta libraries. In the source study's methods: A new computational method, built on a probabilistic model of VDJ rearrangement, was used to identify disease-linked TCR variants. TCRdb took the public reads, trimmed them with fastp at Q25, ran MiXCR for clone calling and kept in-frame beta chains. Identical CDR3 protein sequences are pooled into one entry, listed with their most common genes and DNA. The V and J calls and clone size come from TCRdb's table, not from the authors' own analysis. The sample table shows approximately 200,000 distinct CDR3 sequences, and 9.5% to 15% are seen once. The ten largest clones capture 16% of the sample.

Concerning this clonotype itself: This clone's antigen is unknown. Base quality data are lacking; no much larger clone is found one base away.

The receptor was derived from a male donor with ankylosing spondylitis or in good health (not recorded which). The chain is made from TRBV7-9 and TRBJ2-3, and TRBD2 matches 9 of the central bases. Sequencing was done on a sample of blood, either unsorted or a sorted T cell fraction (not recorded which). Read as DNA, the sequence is TGTGCCAGCAGCTGGTTTGCGGGGGGGGCGGCAGATACGCAGTATTTT. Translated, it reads CASSWFAGGAADTQYF.